This T cell receptor (beta chain) was observed in a study of CD8 T cells in ankylosing spondylitis. It was by quantitative 5'-RACE with molecular barcodes that TCR beta libraries were made. Using its own MiXCR run on the 5' RACE reads, TCRdb lists one record per CDR3 protein. The sample includes roughly 150,000 distinct CDR3 sequences, under 35% of them seen just once. General study results and limits: Disease-linked clones had a CD8+ phenotype and relatively low frequency in peripheral blood.

The CDR3 loop spans 13 amino acids. Germline V gene lookup returns CDR1 LGHDT and CDR2 YNNKEL (reference sequence). The ends lost 11 bases at V and 3 bases at J; junction bases unmatched: 6. Regarding this clonotype: Its cognate antigen is unknown.

Sequencing was carried out using synovial fluid, either unsorted or a sorted T cell fraction (not recorded which). This sequence was found in a male donor with ankylosing spondylitis. The rearrangement links TRBV3-1 to TRBJ2-3, with 9 bases lining up with TRBD1. The chain's CDR3 is CAGSTGGTDTQYF. In DNA form, the CDR3 reads TGTGCCGGCTCGACAGGGGGAACAGATACGCAGTATTTT.